Detailed here is one T cell receptor beta chain. Its cognate antigen is unknown. The data were obtained in a study of radiotherapy plus CTLA-4 blockade in lung cancer. Findings and caveats of the study: Reports identified early blood T cell clone dynamics, with interferon-beta, as the best response predictor. Once radiotherapy plus ipilimumab had been given, TCR clones derived from tumor expanded in blood.

Method: immunoSEQ multiplex PCR; TCRdb's copy keeps in-frame clones and lacks some. The table lists fewer than 95,000 clones, roughly four fifths of them singletons. Germline CDR1 reads SGHDT; CDR2 reads YYEEEE. V was shortened by 0 bases and J by 2 bases, with 7 bases between the two germline ends. This CDR3 has 14 residues. The V call is TRBV5-6, the J call TRBJ2-3; no definite D call. This sequence originates from a human donor with non-small cell lung cancer who had stable disease on radiotherapy plus ipilimumab. The sample was peripheral blood, taken from a patient treated with radiotherapy plus ipilimumab. The CDR3: CASSLGGFTDTQYF. As DNA, the CDR3 is TGTGCCAGCAGCTTGGGCGGCTTCACAGATACGCAGTATTTT.